The next 19 T cell receptor beta chains were all read from a single sample in a study of identifying expanded T cells in peripheral blood. Sequencing used immunoSEQ multiplex PCR; TCRdb keeps in-frame clones, though not all of them. Of some 130,000 clones in the sample, approximately 86% were seen once. Source material: blood. The receptor source for this set is a person aged 18 to 70 in good health.

This chain uses TRBV6-1 with TRBJ1-4, with a possible D match to TRBD1 (5 bases). Deletions cut 8 bases from V and 7 bases from J, with 14 bases between. The CDR3 runs 13 residues. Germline CDR1 and CDR2: MNHNS and SASEGT. CDR3 region: CASAKRGSEKLFF. CDR3 in DNA: TGTGCCAGCGCGAAGCGGGGGAGTGAAAAACTGTTTTTT.

The chain links TRBV4-3 to TRBJ2-2, with D uncertain. Germline V gene lookup returns CDR1 LGHNA and CDR2 YSLEER. Between the trimmed V and J ends, which lost 0 bases and 7 bases, there was a span of 9 bases. The CDR3 loop spans 14 amino acids. The CDR3 DNA follows: TGCGCCAGCAGCCAAGATGGCCAAGGCGGGGAGCTGTTTTTT. Its translation: CASSQDGQGGELFF.

The chain employs TRBV9 and TRBJ1-2, with no clear D. The CDR3 loop spans 14 amino acids. Germline V CDR1 and CDR2: SGDLS, YYNGEE. V lost 0 bases to trimming and J lost 6 bases, with 12 bases between them. The CDR3 bases are TGTGCCAGCAGCGTAGCTGCCAGGCGGGATGGCTACACCTTC. This encodes CASSVAARRDGYTF.

This sequence joins TRBV5-1 and TRBJ2-1; 7 nucleotides line up with TRBD1. V gave up 4 bases and J gave up 4 bases; unmatched junction bases: 5. The CDR3 length is 14 residues. CDR1 and CDR2 from the germline V gene are SGHRS and YFSETQ. CDR3 sequence: CASSEGQLYNEQFF. Here the CDR3 DNA reads TGCGCCAGCAGCGAGGGACAGTTATACAATGAGCAGTTCTTC.

The gene calls are TRBV7-2 and TRBJ2-1; D may be TRBD2 (6 bases). Germline V gives CDR1 SGHTA, CDR2 FQGNSA. Trimming stripped 5 bases from V and 9 bases from J, with 20 bases between. The length of the CDR3 is 15 residues. The chain's CDR3 is CASSETSSPWGEQFF. CDR3 sequence (DNA): TGTGCCAGCAGCGAAACTAGCTCCCCTTGGGGTGAGCAGTTCTTC.

The chain uses TRBV6-1 and TRBJ2-2, with D perhaps matching TRBD1 (5 bases). This CDR3 comprises 14 residues. Trimming stripped 3 bases from V and 6 bases from J, with 11 bases between. Germline V CDR1 and CDR2: MNHNS, SASEGT. The CDR3 sequence is CASSEAGLAGELFF. In DNA, the CDR3 is TGTGCCAGCAGTGAGGCAGGGCTGGCCGGGGAGCTGTTTTTT.

The rearrangement joins TRBV2 to TRBJ1-2; D is unclear. Germline assignment: CDR1 SNHLY and CDR2 FYNNEI. This CDR3 has 13 amino acids. Trimming removed 4 bases at V and 1 base at J, with 7 bases between. The DNA of the CDR3 is TGTGCCAGCAGTGTTAGTTATAACTATGGCTACACCTTC. Its protein is CASSVSYNYGYTF.

J is TRBJ1-1 and V is TRBV4-2; 8 nucleotides agree with TRBD1. V dropped 4 bases and J dropped 1; count of bases not matched to a gene: 11. Germline CDR1 reads LGHNA; CDR2 reads YNFKEQ. The CDR3 has 17 residues. CDR3 amino acids: CASSRPDREGRNTEAFF. The CDR3 DNA is TGTGCCAGCAGCCGGCCGGACAGGGAAGGTAGGAACACTGAAGCTTTCTTT.

The table lists this clone with a count of one. The V and J genes are TRBV25-1 and TRBJ2-7; D not resolved. Trimming took 3 bases from V and 3 from J, leaving 9 bases between them. CDR1 and CDR2 (germline): MGHDK, SYGVNS. CDR3 size: 13 residues. Here the CDR3 reads CASSEGSGYEQYF. The CDR3 nucleotides are TGTGCCAGCAGTGAGGGATCCGGCTACGAGCAGTACTTC.

To note about this clone: Its ends do not fully match the called genes, so a read error is possible. For the CDR3, the DNA is TGTGCCATCAGTTACAGGGGCGAGCAGTACTTC. Residues: CAISYRGEQYF. The chain employs TRBV10-2 and TRBJ2-7; 7 positions agree with TRBD1. CDR1 and CDR2 (germline): WSHSY, SAAADI. This CDR3 has 11 residues.

The chain employs TRBV2 and TRBJ2-7, with TRBD1 as a possible D gene (5 bases). The V end lost 7 bases, the J end lost 2 bases, and 18 bases lay between the germline ends. Germline assignment: CDR1 SNHLY and CDR2 FYNNEI. CDR3 length equals 15 residues. CDR3 coding DNA: TGTGCCAGCAAAACGGGTGCAGGGATCGCCTACGAGCAGTACTTC. Translation: CASKTGAGIAYEQYF. The variable domain in full, completed from reference TRBV2 and TRBJ2-7, reads EPEVTQTPSHQVTQMGQEVILRCVPISNHLYFYWYRQILGQKVEFLVSFYNNEISEKSEIFDDQFSVERPDGSNFTLKIRSTKLEDSAMYFCASKTGAGIAYEQYFGPGTRLTVT.

The V and J genes are TRBV6-1 and TRBJ2-6; 7 bases fit TRBD1. The CDR3 extends over 15 amino acids. Germline loops: CDR1 MNHNS, CDR2 SASEGT. Trimming removed 9 bases from V and 0 bases from J; junction bases left unmatched: 5. In DNA, the CDR3 is TGTGCCAGTAGGACAGGCGACTCTGGGGCCAACGTCCTGACTTTC. This translates into CASRTGDSGANVLTF.

This clone occurred once. The chain combines TRBV19 with TRBJ2-6, with D hard to call. The germline V gene has CDR1 LNHDA and CDR2 SQIVND (reference sequence). This CDR3 contains 13 residues. Deletions cut 8 bases from V and 1 base from J, with 6 bases between. CDR3 in DNA: TGTGCCAGTGCATCGTCTGGGGCCAACGTCCTGACTTTC. Its translation is CASASSGANVLTF.

This clone was counted only a few times. The DNA for the CDR3 is TGTGCCAGCAGCCCCCCTAACCCCGATCCGATCTATGGCTACACCTTC. Its protein is CASSPPNPDPIYGYTF. The gene calls are TRBV7-2 and TRBJ1-2; D is undetermined. Between the trimmed V and J ends, which lost 5 bases and 4 bases, there was a span of 20 bases. Germline V gene sequence: CDR1 SGHTA, CDR2 FQGNSA. The CDR3 is 16 amino acids.

The CDR3 here is CASSPGQLNQPQHF. As DNA, the CDR3 is TGTGCCAGCTCACCCGGACAACTCAATCAGCCCCAGCATTTT. The J gene is TRBJ1-5, the V gene TRBV18; possible D gene TRBD1, 5 bases. Trimming stripped 3 bases from V and 3 bases from J, with 9 bases between. CDR1 KGHSH and CDR2 LQKENI come from the germline V gene. This CDR3 has 14 amino acids. The full variable domain, its missing parts supplied by reference TRBV18 and TRBJ1-5, is NAGVMQNPRHLVRRRGQEARLRCSPMKGHSHVYWYRQLPEEGLKFMVYLQKENIIDESGMPKERFSAEFPKEGPSILRIQQVVRGDSAAYFCASSPGQLNQPQHFGDGTRLSIL.

The chain combines TRBV27 with TRBJ2-2; D possibly corresponds to TRBD1 (6 bases). This CDR3 spans 15 amino acids. The V end was cut by 8 bases, the J end by 0 bases, with 13 bases between. Germline V gene data show CDR1 as MNHEY and CDR2 as SMNVEV (reference sequence). The CDR3 protein is CASSPKGANTGELFF. The DNA for the CDR3 is TGTGCCAGCTCCCCAAAGGGGGCGAACACCGGGGAGCTGTTTTTT.

The V and J genes are TRBV19 and TRBJ2-2, with 8 bases identical to TRBD1. Germline V lookup: CDR1 LNHDA, CDR2 SQIVND (reference sequence). The V and J ends lost 6 bases and 5 bases, in that order; junction bases with no gene match: 11. The CDR3 spans 16 residues. CDR3 in amino acids: CASRRRDRGLTGELFF. The CDR3 DNA follows: TGTGCCAGTAGAAGAAGAGACAGGGGACTTACCGGGGAGCTGTTTTTT.

The chain links TRBV19 to TRBJ1-1; possible D gene TRBD1, 6 bases. CDR1 LNHDA and CDR2 SQIVND come from the germline V gene (reference sequence). The CDR3 is 11 amino acids. V shed 8 bases and J shed 3 bases, with 7 bases lying between them. This CDR3 reads CASRTDTEAFF. CDR3 DNA: TGTGCCAGTCGGACAGACACTGAAGCTTTCTTT.

J is TRBJ2-2 and V is TRBV19, with D unclear. Looked up from germline, CDR1 is LNHDA and CDR2 is SQIVND (reference sequence). V dropped 3 bases and J dropped 2 bases, with 4 bases sitting between them. The CDR3 runs 13 residues. Here the CDR3 reads CASSIPNTGELFF. Written as DNA, the CDR3 is TGTGCCAGTAGTATCCCTAACACCGGGGAGCTGTTTTTT.